The 5 T cell receptor beta chains reported below all come from one sample, sequenced in a study of CD8 T cells in ankylosing spondylitis. One entry per CDR3 protein results from TCRdb running MiXCR on the 5' RACE reads. The sample has 110,000 to 150,000 distinct CDR3 sequences; about 8% are singletons. The sample was synovial fluid, either unsorted or a sorted T cell fraction (not recorded which). The receptors were sampled from a male donor with ankylosing spondylitis.

V and J are TRBV5-1 and TRBJ2-1, with 7 bases aligning to TRBD2. The V segment lost 0 bases and the J segment 8 bases; nucleotides outside the gene matches: 8. Looked up from germline, CDR1 is SGHRS and CDR2 is YFSETQ. This CDR3 region has 15 residues. DNA for the CDR3: TGCGCCAGCAGCTTGGCTAGCGGACCGTATGATGAGCAGTTCTTC. It yields the protein CASSLASGPYDEQFF.

This clonotype was detected many times. This chain joins TRBV4-3 and TRBJ1-1; tentative D call: TRBD1 (5 bases). Trimming left V 0 bases short and J 1 base short, with 18 bases between. The CDR3 is 18 residues long. The V gene's germline CDR1 is LGHNA and CDR2 YSLEER. CDR3 in amino acids: CASSQDLGQRQRNTEAFF. Here the CDR3 DNA reads TGCGCCAGCAGCCAAGATCTGGGGCAAAGACAGAGGAACACTGAAGCTTTCTTT.

This clonotype occurred many times. The chain is built from TRBV4-3 and TRBJ2-7, with D maybe TRBD1 (6 bases). The germline V gene encodes CDR1 LGHNA and CDR2 YSLEER. This CDR3 comprises 14 residues. V lost 4 bases and J 5 bases, leaving 15 bases between the germline ends. DNA of the CDR3: TGCGCCAGCAGCCCGTGGTACAGGGCAAACGAGCAGTACTTC. Translated: CASSPWYRANEQYF.

This clonotype was seen ten or more times. This chain connects TRBV27 to TRBJ2-7; D unresolved. The germline V and J ends were trimmed by 11 bases and 0 bases, with 20 bases remaining between them. This CDR3 has 15 amino acids. Looked up from germline, CDR1 is MNHEY and CDR2 is SMNVEV (reference sequence). The CDR3 region has the DNA TGTGCCCGAACGGACCAACAGAGCAACTCCTACGAGCAGTACTTC. Translation gives CARTDQQSNSYEQYF.

J is TRBJ2-3 and V is TRBV5-1; possible D gene TRBD1, 6 bases. The V and J ends lost 4 bases and 3 bases respectively, with 12 bases between them. The CDR3 runs 14 residues. CDR1 is SGHRS, CDR2 YFSETQ, per germline. In nucleotides, the CDR3 is TGCGCCAGCAGCCAAACCAGGGGTACAGATACGCAGTATTTT. Its translation: CASSQTRGTDTQYF.